This is a list of T cell receptor beta chains from one sample in a study of CD8 T cells in Susac syndrome. TCRdb reprocessed the immunoSEQ multiplex PCR reads via MiXCR and lists one record per CDR3 protein. The sample lists approximately 110,000 distinct CDR3 sequences, roughly 93% occurring once. Sequencing input: CD8+ T cells from PBMCs. These receptors were obtained from a human donor with multiple sclerosis. Both conserved end residues are part of each CDR3. D genes are given only for firm matches. Where a row states a size, it is once, few, many or the class of an expanded clone; other rows omit it.

d_call | j_call | clone_size | v_call | cdr3_nt | cdr3_aa
TRBD2 | TRBJ2-2 | . | TRBV7-9 | TGTGCCAGCACCGCATCGGGGGGATACACCGGGGAGCTGTTTTTT | CASTASGGYTGELFF
TRBD1 | TRBJ2-5 | . | TRBV12-3/TRBV12-4 | TGTGCCAGCAGTACCAGACAGGGAGAAGAGACCCAGTACTTC | CASSTRQGEETQYF
TRBD2 | TRBJ2-1 | . | TRBV6-4 | TGTGCCAGCAGTACCGGGACTACCTACAATGAGCAGTTCTTC | CASSTGTTYNEQFF
. | TRBJ2-2 | . | TRBV12-3/TRBV12-4 | TGTGCCAGCAGCCGGGCACTAGTCGGGGACGGGGAGCTGTTTTTT | CASSRALVGDGELFF
. | TRBJ1-3 | once | TRBV11-2 | TGTGCCAGCAGCTTAGGCCCGACGAGGTACACCATATATTTT | CASSLGPTRYTIYF
. | TRBJ2-2 | . | TRBV6-5 | TGTGCCAGCAGTTACAATAATGCCGGGGAGCTGTTTTTT | CASSYNNAGELFF
TRBD2 | TRBJ2-1 | . | TRBV29-1 | TGCAGCGTTGCGGGGGGTGGGACTAGCGGGAATTACAATGAGCAGTTCTTC | CSVAGGGTSGNYNEQFF
. | TRBJ2-5 | . | TRBV9 | TGTGCCAGCAGCGTAGCCCGGGTCGGGGAGACCCAGTACTTC | CASSVARVGETQYF
TRBD2 | TRBJ2-2 | . | TRBV12-3/TRBV12-4 | TGTGCCAGCACCGCGGGGGGCAGGACCGGGGAGCTGTTTTTT | CASTAGGRTGELFF
. | TRBJ2-5 | . | TRBV7-9 | TGTGCCAGCAGCTCCTGGCGGGAAGAGACCCAGTACTTC | CASSSWREETQYF
TRBD2 | TRBJ2-1 | . | TRBV3-1 | TGTGCCAGCAGCCATCGGACTAGCGGGACCTACAATGAGCAGTTCTTC | CASSHRTSGTYNEQFF
. | TRBJ2-1 | . | TRBV13 | TGTGCCAGCAGACGCCGCGCGTATGAGCAGTTCTTC | CASRRRAYEQFF
. | TRBJ1-2 | . | TRBV11-2 | TGTGCCAGCCGGGACACTGCTAACTATGGCTACACCTTC | CASRDTANYGYTF
TRBD1 | TRBJ1-2 | . | TRBV29-1 | TGCAGCGCCCAGAGTGGGACAGGTTATTATGGCTACACCTTC | CSAQSGTGYYGYTF
TRBD1 | TRBJ2-1 | . | TRBV9 | TGTGCCAGCAGCGTGACAGGGGGCAATGAGCAGTTCTTC | CASSVTGGNEQFF
. | TRBJ2-6 | . | TRBV7-9 | TGTGCCAGCAGCCCTAGTGGGGGCTCATGGGTCCTGACTTTC | CASSPSGGSWVLTF
. | TRBJ1-5 | . | TRBV5-6 | TGTGCCAGCAGCTTATGGACGGGGGAGTTGAGCAATCAGCCCCAGCATTTT | CASSLWTGELSNQPQHF
TRBD2 | TRBJ2-3 | . | TRBV11-2 | TGTGCCAGCAGCTCCCCCCGGGGGGGGCGAGGAGATACGCAGTATTTT | CASSSPRGGRGDTQYF
TRBD1 | TRBJ2-1 | . | TRBV24-1 | TGTGCCACCCAGACGGGACAGGGGTATTTGGATGAGCAGTTCTTC | CATQTGQGYLDEQFF
TRBD1 | TRBJ1-5 | . | TRBV19 | TGTGCCAGTAAGCCGGGACAGGGCAGGCAGCCCCAGCATTTT | CASKPGQGRQPQHF
TRBD1 | TRBJ1-1 | . | TRBV3-1 | TGTGCCAGCAGCCAAGTTGGGACAGGGCACACTGAAGCTTTCTTT | CASSQVGTGHTEAFF
. | TRBJ2-5 | . | TRBV4-1 | TGCGCCAGCAGCCCAAGGGTAGGGACAACCGGAGAGACCCAGTACTTC | CASSPRVGTTGETQYF